This T cell receptor beta chain was captured by sequencing in a study of cytomegalovirus exposure and HLA in healthy donors. Study in general: Among the 400 or so donors who were genotyped, over 70% fell in the genetic ancestry cluster that is associated with self-reported Caucasian donors.

Primers for the PCR totalled 60 Vbeta and 13 Jbeta. Assay: immunoSEQ multiplex PCR; the TCRdb copy retains only in-frame clones and omits some. In the table there are approximately 97,000 clones, around 81% of which are singletons. Germline V CDR1 and CDR2: SEHNR, FQNEAQ (reference sequence). The CDR3 is 12 amino acids. Points on this clone: Its specificity is unknown. Sequence at one end of the junction differs from germline and may be a read error.

Overall study findings and caveats: In a later analysis, HLA-associated beta chains showed higher expansion and lower generation probabilities than comparable chains. There were several of the most significant clusters that appeared linked to common viral pathogens in a later analysis. The study flagged around 150 TCR beta chains as cytomegalovirus-associated.

This receptor was obtained from a woman in her 70s in good health and CMV-seropositive. The rearrangement links TRBV7-9 to TRBJ1-2, with D perhaps TRBD1 (5 bases). Specimen: PBMCs. The DNA of the CDR3 is TGTTCCAGCAGCCCCGACAGCTATGGCTACACCTTC. Amino acids: CSSSPDSYGYTF.